A selection of T cell receptor beta chains follows, all from one sample in a study of blood T cells in healthy people across ages. Each CDR3 protein is one row after TCRdb ran MiXCR on the 5' RACE reads. The sample has roughly 1.4 million distinct CDR3 sequences; 59% are singletons. Material: blood. These receptors came from a man aged 18 to 29 in good health. Each CDR3 is given with its conserved first and last residue. A D gene is named only where the DNA matches it firmly. Only some rows state a clone size, as once, few, many or a class for expanded clones.

clone_size d_call j_call v_call cdr3_nt cdr3_aa
- TRBD2 TRBJ2-3 TRBV12-3/TRBV12-4 TGTGCCAGCAGTTTAGACCTAGCGGGAGTGTTAGATACGCAGTATTTT CASSLDLAGVLDTQYF
- - TRBJ2-5 TRBV6-5 TGTGCCAGCAAAGGATTCCAAGAGACCCAGTACTTC CASKGFQETQYF
- TRBD1 TRBJ2-3 TRBV7-9 TGTGCCAGCAGCTCCTCGACAGGGGGCACAAATACGCAGTATTTT CASSSSTGGTNTQYF
- - TRBJ1-2 TRBV5-6 TGTGCCAGCAGCCCCGGGGGGGCGGTCTATGGCTACACCTTC CASSPGGAVYGYTF
few - TRBJ2-1 TRBV4-1 TGCGCCAGCAGCCAAGGTCACAGCTACTACAATGAGCAGTTCTTC CASSQGHSYYNEQFF
few TRBD1 TRBJ2-7 TRBV6-5 TGTGCCAGCAGTTCTGACAGGGTTCGCCACGAGCAGTACTTC CASSSDRVRHEQYF
- - TRBJ2-3 TRBV20-1 TGCAGTGCTCGGAAGAGCACAGATACGCAGTATTTT CSARKSTDTQYF
- - TRBJ2-5 TRBV14 TGTGCCAGCAGCCAAGATCGAGGTTACCAGCAAGAGACCCAGTACTTC CASSQDRGYQQETQYF
- - TRBJ2-1 TRBV6-2/TRBV6-3 TGTGCCAGCAGCCACGTAGCTGGGAATGAGCAGTTCTTC CASSHVAGNEQFF
- TRBD1 TRBJ1-1 TRBV5-1 TGCGCCAGCGGAGTAGGGGGCGCGGGCACTGAAGCTTTCTTT CASGVGGAGTEAFF
- - TRBJ2-1 TRBV20-1 TGCAGTGCTAGAGGGGCCCGCCCTAATGAGCAGTTCTTC CSARGARPNEQFF
- - TRBJ1-6 TRBV20-1 TGCAGTGCTAGACCCCCCGAAGGTTCACCCCTCCACTTT CSARPPEGSPLHF
- - TRBJ1-2 TRBV7-9 TGTGCCAGCAGCGGGGAGGCGGACTATGGCTACACCTTC CASSGEADYGYTF
few - TRBJ2-1 TRBV28 TGTGCCAGCAGTTTCGTCCGCTCGTTGCCAGGGACGTTAGATGAGCAGTTCTTC CASSFVRSLPGTLDEQFF
- TRBD2 TRBJ2-1 TRBV4-2 TGTGCCAGCAGCCAAGTTAGCGGGAGGGGTGAGCAGTTCTTC CASSQVSGRGEQFF
- TRBD1 TRBJ2-4 TRBV14 TGTGCCAGCAGCCAAGACTGGACAGGGGGGAACATTCAGTACTTC CASSQDWTGGNIQYF
once - TRBJ1-4 TRBV29-1 TGCAGCGTTGAAGGCGAGAGTGAAAAACTGTTTTTT CSVEGESEKLFF
- - TRBJ2-5 TRBV29-1 TGCAGCGTCGAAAGCTTTAACGGTCAAGAGACCCAGTACTTC CSVESFNGQETQYF
- - TRBJ2-6 TRBV7-2 TGTGCCAGCAGCTTGCAGGGTTCTGTCGGGGCCAACGTCCTGACTTTC CASSLQGSVGANVLTF